This T cell receptor beta chain was sequenced during a study of T cells in localized non-small cell lung cancer. Notes on the study in general: Sequencing covered just one tumor region, so heterogeneity cannot be ruled out.

The method was immunoSEQ multiplex PCR; TCRdb's version includes in-frame clones alone and lacks a portion of them. The table records about 1,600 clones, about a sixth of them present only once. The V end lost 7 bases, the J end lost 2 bases, and 18 bases lay between the germline ends. The CDR3 is 15 residues long. Per germline, CDR1 WSHSY and CDR2 SAAADI. This clone ranks as medium-sized. Its antigen remains unknown. This receptor was obtained from a male donor at least 60 years old with stage III squamous cell lung carcinoma. This chain uses TRBV10-2 with TRBJ2-7; D could derive from TRBD1 or TRBD2 (5 bases each). Specimen: normal lung tissue next to the tumor, collected before any cancer treatment. The CDR3 DNA reads TGCGCCAGCATGAACGGTTTTGGGACGACCTACGAGCAGTACTTC. Protein: CASMNGFGTTYEQYF.